Presented here are 28 T cell receptor beta chains from one specimen sequenced in a study of beta chain features in type 1 diabetes. These TCRs are of unknown antigen specificity. Sequenced material consisted of expressed TCRB transcripts (all of the isolated RNA was reverse transcribed). Method: immunoSEQ multiplex PCR; TCRdb's copy keeps in-frame clones and lacks some. Here the sample spans hundreds of thousands of clones, 13% being singletons. General study points: Within each of all four CD4+ subsets, Type 1 diabetes patients had TCRB CDR3s that were moderately but significantly shorter.

Source material: naive CD4+ T cells from blood. The receptor set was obtained from a man between 18 and 35 years old with type 1 diabetes.

V and J are TRBV7-9 and TRBJ1-1, with D uncertain. The V gene's germline CDR1 is SEHNR and CDR2 FQNEAQ (reference sequence). V was pared by 5 bases and J by 3 bases, with 10 bases between. CDR3 size: 13 residues. The CDR3 spells CASSRLGYTEAFF. Here the CDR3 DNA reads TGTGCCAGCAGCCGTCTAGGATACACTGAAGCTTTCTTT.

There are a few counts of this clone. The gene calls are TRBV19 and TRBJ1-2; D perhaps matches TRBD1 (6 bases). CDR1 is LNHDA, CDR2 SQIVND, per germline (reference sequence). The ends were cut back, 5 bases at V and 4 bases at J, with 11 bases in the middle. The CDR3 covers 13 residues. DNA of the CDR3: TGTGCCAGTAGTCCACAGGGATCCTATGGCTACACCTTC. It encodes CASSPQGSYGYTF.

This clone was counted only a few times. DNA of the CDR3: TGTGCCATCAGTGACGGGAATACGCAGTATTTT. Encoded protein: CAISDGNTQYF. The genes are TRBV10-3 and TRBJ2-3, with D possibly matching TRBD2 (5 bases). Trimming cost V 3 bases and J 7 bases, with 5 bases left between them. Germline values: CDR1 ENHRY, CDR2 SYGVKD. The CDR3 extends over 11 amino acids.

The sample holds a few counts of this clone. V usage is TRBV12-5 and J usage is TRBJ2-3, with TRBD1 as a possible D gene (7 bases). The CDR3 is 14 residues long. Per germline, CDR1 LGHNT and CDR2 FRNRAP. V shed 3 bases and J shed 5 bases, with 12 bases lying between them. The CDR3 DNA sequence: TGTGCTAGTGGTTTTGGACAGGAGGGAGATACGCAGTATTTT. It codes for CASGFGQEGDTQYF.

A few counts support this clone. The V call is TRBV30, the J call TRBJ1-1; D uncertain. CDR3 length equals 13 residues. Germline V gives CDR1 GTSNPN, CDR2 SVGIG (reference sequence). Trimming took off 3 bases at V and 7 bases at J, with 15 bases between the two ends. The CDR3 is CAWRDDRYSEAFF. The CDR3 DNA sequence: TGTGCCTGGAGGGATGATAGGTACAGTGAAGCTTTCTTT. Based on the CDR3 plus reference TRBV30 and TRBJ1-1, the full variable domain is SQTIHQWPATLVQPVGSPLSLECTVEGTSNPNLYWYRQAAGRGLQLLFYSVGIGQISSEVPQNLSASRPQDRQFILSSKKLLLSDSGFYLCAWRDDRYSEAFFGQGTRLTVV.

This clone is a singleton in its sample. V usage is TRBV18 and J usage is TRBJ1-6; D not certain. The V end was cut by 4 bases, the J end by 15 bases, with 13 bases between. The CDR3 runs 12 residues. Germline CDR1 KGHSH, CDR2 LQKENI. The CDR3: CASSLDGLVLHF. The CDR3 nucleotides read TGTGCCAGCTCACTCGACGGCTTGGTCCTCCACTTT. Full variable domain (rest looked up from reference TRBV18 and TRBJ1-6): NAGVMQNPRHLVRRRGQEARLRCSPMKGHSHVYWYRQLPEEGLKFMVYLQKENIIDESGMPKERFSAEFPKEGPSILRIQQVVRGDSAAYFCASSLDGLVLHFGNGTRLTVT.

This clone was found a few times. The chain combines TRBV2 with TRBJ2-3; TRBD2 matches at 7 bases. Losses at the gene ends were 4 bases for V and 4 bases for J; bases not matched to a gene: 2. Germline V gene lookup returns CDR1 SNHLY and CDR2 FYNNEI. The CDR3 contains 13 residues. This CDR3 is CASSARGADTQYF. In nucleotides, the CDR3 is TGTGCCAGCAGTGCCCGGGGGGCAGATACGCAGTATTTT.

This clone has a handful of counts. J is TRBJ1-1 and V is TRBV25-1; 8 bases are shared with TRBD1. This CDR3 comprises 16 residues. The germline gives CDR1 MGHDK, CDR2 SYGVNS. The V gene end was trimmed by 5 bases and the J gene end by 4 bases; junction bases not matched to a gene: 12. CDR3 DNA: TGTGCCAGCAGTCCCCAGGGCAGGGGGCGAGTCACTGAAGCTTTCTTT. Translated, it gives CASSPQGRGRVTEAFF. The whole variable domain, filled in from reference TRBV25-1 and TRBJ1-1, reads EADIYQTPRYLVIGTGKKITLECSQTMGHDKMYWYQQDPGMELHLIHYSYGVNSTEKGDLSSESTVSRIRTEHFPLTLESARPSHTSQYLCASSPQGRGRVTEAFFGQGTRLTVV.

The chain couples TRBV18 to TRBJ2-3; TRBD1 matches 7 bases. V was clipped by 3 bases and J by 3 bases; unmatched bases: 6. The CDR3 consists of 15 residues. Germline V gene lookup returns CDR1 KGHSH and CDR2 LQKENI. Here the CDR3 DNA reads TGTGCCAGCTCACCGCAGAGGGACAGTACAGATACGCAGTATTTT. Amino acids: CASSPQRDSTDTQYF.

This clone was seen a few times. The chain combines TRBV6-6 with TRBJ1-4; the D is unclear. The CDR3 is 11 amino acids. Between the trimmed V and J ends, which lost 9 bases and 7 bases, there was a span of 9 bases. Germline V gives CDR1 MNHNY, CDR2 SVGAGI (reference sequence). DNA of the CDR3: TGTGCCAGTTTGGGGTCTGAAAAACTGTTTTTT. Translated: CASLGSEKLFF.

The table lists this clone with a few counts. This chain joins TRBV18 and TRBJ1-1; no definite D call. Germline CDR1 is KGHSH and CDR2 is LQKENI. Between the trimmed V and J ends, which lost 6 bases and 0 bases, there was a span of 8 bases. The length of the CDR3 is 13 residues. The CDR3 protein is CASSSELNTEAFF. CDR3 nucleotide sequence: TGTGCCAGCTCGTCCGAGCTGAACACTGAAGCTTTCTTT.

This clone was seen more than once but under ten times. The V call is TRBV27, the J call TRBJ2-1, with D perhaps matching TRBD1 (6 bases). This CDR3 contains 17 residues. Trimming stripped 7 bases from V and 2 bases from J, with 21 bases between. Germline CDR1 is MNHEY and CDR2 is SMNVEV (reference sequence). Here the CDR3 reads CASTKTGFIDPYNEQFF. The CDR3 DNA reads TGTGCCAGCACTAAAACAGGGTTCATCGATCCCTACAATGAGCAGTTCTTC.

The table lists this clone with a few counts. The V call is TRBV11-2, the J call TRBJ2-1, with D maybe TRBD2 (6 bases). Trimming stripped 5 bases from V and 7 bases from J, with 12 bases between. CDR1 is SGHAT and CDR2 is FQNNGV in the germline V gene. CDR3 length: 13 residues. CDR3 sequence: CASSRGAGNEQFF. In DNA form, the CDR3 reads TGTGCCAGCAGCCGCGGGGCGGGGAATGAGCAGTTCTTC.

This clone was recorded at least ten times. The chain has TRBV10-3 and TRBJ2-7, with a possible D match to TRBD1 (7 bases). V gave up 4 bases and J gave up 7 bases, with 20 bases separating them. This CDR3 has 15 amino acids. Germline CDR1 is ENHRY and CDR2 is SYGVKD. The chain's CDR3 is CAISGGTLDRREQYF. CDR3 in DNA: TGTGCCATCAGTGGCGGGACGCTGGACAGGCGGGAGCAGTACTTC.

This chain joins TRBV9 and TRBJ1-2; TRBD1 matches 8 bases. Germline V gene sequence: CDR1 SGDLS, CDR2 YYNGEE. The CDR3 totals 15 residues. Trimming at V came to 4 bases and at J to 0 bases, leaving 5 bases not matched to a gene. The DNA for the CDR3 is TGTGCCAGCAGCACCGGACAGGGAGCTAACTATGGCTACACCTTC. Translating gives CASSTGQGANYGYTF.

The rearrangement links TRBV30 to TRBJ1-6; D may be TRBD1 (6 bases). This CDR3 region has 16 residues. Deletions cut 8 bases from V and 2 bases from J, with 19 bases between. CDR1 GTSNPN and CDR2 SVGIG come from the germline V gene (reference sequence). The CDR3 bases are TGTGCCCTGGTGGGGGGCACTATGGCCTATAATTCACCCCTCCACTTT. It yields the protein CALVGGTMAYNSPLHF.

The sample holds a few counts of this clone. V usage is TRBV30 and J usage is TRBJ2-7; TRBD1 matches 7 bases. The germline V gene has CDR1 GTSNPN and CDR2 SVGIG (reference sequence). CDR3 length: 13 amino acids. V shed 2 bases, J shed 7 bases, and the junction held 8 bases outside the gene matches. This CDR3 reads CAWSLQGLGEQYF. In DNA form, the CDR3 reads TGTGCCTGGAGTTTACAGGGGTTGGGAGAGCAGTACTTC.

This clone was seen a few times. The chain joins TRBV7-9 to TRBJ2-7; D is uncertain. V lost 7 bases, J lost 0 bases, and 7 bases lay in between. From germline, CDR1 is SEHNR and CDR2 FQNEAQ (reference sequence). The CDR3 length is 12 residues. The CDR3 sequence: CASISSSYEQYF. The CDR3 nucleotides are TGTGCCAGCATTTCTAGCTCCTACGAGCAGTACTTC.

The gene calls are TRBV11-1 and TRBJ2-2, with D unresolved. The CDR3 has 13 residues. The V end was cut by 5 bases, the J end by 0 bases, with 4 bases between. Germline lookup yields CDR1 SGHAT and CDR2 FQDESV (reference sequence). CDR3 in amino acids: CASSPPNTGELFF. DNA of the CDR3: TGTGCCAGCAGCCCACCGAACACCGGGGAGCTGTTTTTT.

The chain links TRBV27 to TRBJ1-3; no clear D gene. The CDR3 is 13 amino acids. V lost 6 bases and J lost 3, with 9 bases in between. CDR1 and CDR2 from the germline V gene are MNHEY and SMNVEV (reference sequence). The CDR3 region is CASSSARGNTIYF. The CDR3 DNA follows: TGTGCCAGCAGCTCCGCCCGTGGAAACACCATATATTTT.

The chain has TRBV11-1 and TRBJ2-5; D call uncertain. The CDR3 runs to 14 residues. V was pared by 5 bases and J by 1 base, with 11 bases between. Germline CDR1 and CDR2: SGHAT and FQDESV (reference sequence). CDR3 sequence reads: CASSVPGPQETQYF. The CDR3 DNA reads as TGTGCCAGCAGCGTGCCGGGTCCCCAAGAGACCCAGTACTTC.

This chain joins TRBV29-1 and TRBJ2-3; the D is unclear. The CDR3 length is 15 residues. CDR1 SQVTM and CDR2 ANQGSEA come from the germline V gene. V shed 4 bases and J shed 5 bases, with 19 bases lying between them. CDR3 protein: CSVGTAASTGDTQYF. The CDR3 nucleotides are TGCAGCGTTGGAACGGCGGCCTCAACCGGAGATACGCAGTATTTT.

This clone has more than one count but fewer than ten. The CDR3 here is CASSQEYAGTPHEQYF. Written as DNA, the CDR3 is TGTGCCAGCAGCCAAGAGTATGCAGGGACCCCCCACGAGCAGTACTTC. This rearrangement joins TRBV4-2 to TRBJ2-7; D possibly matches TRBD1 or TRBD2 (5 bases each). With 0 bases removed from V and 5 bases from J, the gap between germline ends came to 17 bases. The CDR3 extends over 16 amino acids. CDR1 and CDR2 from the germline V gene are LGHNA and YNFKEQ.

This clone was detected only a few times. The rearrangement joins TRBV4-1 to TRBJ2-2; 10 nucleotides align to TRBD1. CDR1 and CDR2 (germline): MGHRA, YSYEKL. V was pared by 0 bases and J by 5 bases, with 9 bases of the junction left unmatched. The CDR3 is 18 amino acids. CDR3 loop: CASSQDEKGQGFTGELFF. In DNA form, the CDR3 reads TGCGCCAGCAGCCAAGATGAAAAGGGACAGGGGTTTACCGGGGAGCTGTTTTTT.

The gene calls are TRBV5-4 and TRBJ2-5; 7 bases match TRBD1. The CDR3 runs to 14 residues. Germline values: CDR1 SGHNT, CDR2 YYREEE (reference sequence). Trimming removed 3 bases from V and 3 bases from J; junction bases left unmatched: 5. The CDR3: CASSSRDREETQYF. DNA of the CDR3: TGTGCCAGCAGCTCGAGGGACAGAGAAGAGACCCAGTACTTC.

The chain combines TRBV5-4 with TRBJ2-1; D may be TRBD2 (5 bases). The CDR3 runs to 15 residues. CDR1 is SGHNT and CDR2 is YYREEE in the germline V gene (reference sequence). Trimming stripped 4 bases from V and 1 base from J, with 12 bases between. CDR3 residues: CASSPGLSSYNEQFF. The CDR3 nucleotides read TGTGCCAGCAGCCCCGGACTTTCTTCCTACAATGAGCAGTTCTTC.

The chain joins TRBV18 to TRBJ1-1, with D unresolved. Germline V gives CDR1 KGHSH, CDR2 LQKENI. The CDR3 has 14 amino acids. V was shortened by 3 bases and J by 4 bases, with 12 bases between the two germline ends. Here the CDR3 DNA reads TGTGCCAGCTCACCCCTTGAAGGTTCCACTGAAGCTTTCTTT. This codes for CASSPLEGSTEAFF.

This clone was recorded only once. The rearrangement joins TRBV7-9 to TRBJ2-7, with D possibly TRBD1 on 6 matching bases. Trimming took off 5 bases at V and 2 bases at J, with 16 bases between the two ends. Germline CDR1 SEHNR, CDR2 FQNEAQ (reference sequence). This CDR3 is built from 15 residues. CDR3 DNA: TGTGCCAGCAGCCTTAGACGGGACAACCCCTACGAGCAGTACTTC. Protein sequence: CASSLRRDNPYEQYF.